This entry is about one T cell receptor beta chain. Assay used: immunoSEQ multiplex PCR; TCRdb lists only in-frame clones, some missing. This table holds some 200,000 clones, 78% found once. This record comes from a study of blood T cell repertoires in COVID-19. In the study overall: PBMCs, B-cell-depleted T cells, or T cells were the source of the cDNA or gDNA that made up the material.

Membership in each cohort depended on participant-reported clinical history. Two negative PCRs, clearance, or symptom resolution characterized the recovered Cohort 3 donors. The receptor was isolated from a woman aged 45-60 years who had recovered from COVID-19. Sequenced: PBMCs or T cells enriched from blood (not recorded which).

CDR3 in amino acids: CASSGPAADTQYF. The CDR3 nucleotides read TGTGCCAGCAGCGGCCCTGCGGCAGATACGCAGTATTTT. The rearrangement joins TRBV9 to TRBJ2-3; D not certain. The germline V and J ends were trimmed by 3 bases and 4 bases, with 9 bases remaining between them. The CDR3 covers 13 residues. CDR1 is SGDLS and CDR2 is YYNGEE in the germline V gene.